Detailed here is one T cell receptor beta chain. The data originate from a study of blood T cell repertoires in COVID-19. Sequencing was performed with immunoSEQ multiplex PCR; in TCRdb, only in-frame clones are kept and a portion is missing. This table holds approximately 180,000 clones, 80% to 90% found once. The V and J ends lost 0 bases and 1 base respectively, with 20 bases between them. The CDR3 runs to 18 residues. Germline-derived CDR1 and CDR2 are GTSNPN and SVGIG (reference sequence). This receptor was taken from a man aged 40-50 years with active or convalescent COVID-19. Sequenced: peripheral blood. V gene TRBV30 combines with J gene TRBJ2-3; D may be TRBD2 (7 bases). The DNA for the CDR3 is TGTGCCTGGAGTGTAGGGGGAGGATGGAGCGGGGGCACAGATACGCAGTATTTT. As protein: CAWSVGGGWSGGTDTQYF.